This T cell receptor (beta chain) came from a study of T-cell memory formation after mild COVID-19. Study as a whole: Clustering of TCRs was largely donor specific. Broader study findings: Pre-infection memory held some responding clones, suggesting pre-existing cross-reactive T cells responded. Day 15 to 85 contracting clones showed balanced CD4/CD8; later expanders leaned CD4+.

TCRdb fed the 5' RACE reads into MiXCR, producing one record per CDR3 protein. The sample shows 150,000 to 200,000 distinct CDR3 sequences, less than 40% of them seen only once. As for this clonotype: Its antigen remains unidentified.

This receptor was obtained from an adult woman who had mild COVID-19 (a few samples of this study predate the infection). Cell type and time point are not known. The sample taken for sequencing was PBMCs or a T cell subset sorted from them (not recorded which).

CDR3 sequence reads: CASSLTAGQGSQQFF. As DNA, the CDR3 is TGCGCCAGCAGCTTGACTGCCGGACAGGGGTCTCAGCAGTTCTTC. The gene calls are TRBV5-1 and TRBJ2-1; 9 bases are a match to TRBD1. Trimming cost V 1 base and J 11 bases; bases outside gene matches: 10. This CDR3 is 15 amino acids long. Germline-derived CDR1 and CDR2 are SGHRS and YFSETQ.